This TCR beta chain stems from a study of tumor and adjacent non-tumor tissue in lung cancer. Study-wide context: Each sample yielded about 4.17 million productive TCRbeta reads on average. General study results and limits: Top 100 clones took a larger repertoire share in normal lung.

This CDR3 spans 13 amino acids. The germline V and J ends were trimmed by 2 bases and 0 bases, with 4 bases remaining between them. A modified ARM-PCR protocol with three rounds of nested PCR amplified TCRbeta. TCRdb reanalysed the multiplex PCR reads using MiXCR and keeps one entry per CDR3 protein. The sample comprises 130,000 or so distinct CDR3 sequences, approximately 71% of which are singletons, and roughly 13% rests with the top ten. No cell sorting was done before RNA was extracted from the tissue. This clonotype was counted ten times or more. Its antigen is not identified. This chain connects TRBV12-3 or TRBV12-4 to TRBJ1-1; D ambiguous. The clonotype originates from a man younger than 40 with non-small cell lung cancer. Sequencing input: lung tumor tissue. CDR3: CASSLLLNTEAFF. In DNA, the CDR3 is TGTGCCAGCAGTTTATTGCTGAACACTGAAGCTTTCTTT.